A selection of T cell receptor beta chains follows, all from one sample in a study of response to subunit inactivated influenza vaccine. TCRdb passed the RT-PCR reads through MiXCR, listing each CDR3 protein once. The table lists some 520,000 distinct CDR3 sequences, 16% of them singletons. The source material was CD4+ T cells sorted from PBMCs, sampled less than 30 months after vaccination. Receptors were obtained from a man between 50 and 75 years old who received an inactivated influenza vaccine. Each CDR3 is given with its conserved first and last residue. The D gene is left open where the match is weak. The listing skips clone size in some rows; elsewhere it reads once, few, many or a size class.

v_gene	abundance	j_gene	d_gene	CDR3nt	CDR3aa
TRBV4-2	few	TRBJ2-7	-	TGTGCCAGCAGCCACGGCGGGACTCCCTATTACGAGCAGTACTTC	CASSHGGTPYYEQYF
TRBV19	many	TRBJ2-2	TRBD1	TGTGCCAGTAACAGGGACAGGAATACCGCGAACACCGGGGAGCTGTTTTTT	CASNRDRNTANTGELFF
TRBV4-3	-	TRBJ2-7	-	TGCGCCAGCAGCCAGATGGCGGGATTTCGCGAGCAGTACTTC	CASSQMAGFREQYF
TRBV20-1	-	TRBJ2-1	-	TGCAGTGCTAGAGCAGAAAAGCAGTTCTTC	CSARAEKQFF
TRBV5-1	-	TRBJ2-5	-	TGCGCCAGCAGCGACTGGGGACCAGAAGAGACCCAGTACTTC	CASSDWGPEETQYF
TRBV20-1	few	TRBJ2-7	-	TGCAGTGCTAGGAGTGGTATGGGGGCCGCGATCTCCTACGAGCAGTACTTC	CSARSGMGAAISYEQYF
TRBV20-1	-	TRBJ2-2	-	TGCAGTGCTACTACTAGACGGAACACCGGGGAGCTGTTTTTT	CSATTRRNTGELFF
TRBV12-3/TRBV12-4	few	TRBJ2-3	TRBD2	TGTGCCAGCAGCCGCGGGGGACTAGCCACAAATACGCAGTATTTT	CASSRGGLATNTQYF
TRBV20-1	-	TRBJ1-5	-	TGCAGTGCTAGAAGCTGGGACGATCAGCCCCAGCATTTT	CSARSWDDQPQHF
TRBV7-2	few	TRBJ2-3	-	TGTGCCAGCAGCTCCCCACGGGGAGGTGTTGCAGATACGCAGTATTTT	CASSSPRGGVADTQYF
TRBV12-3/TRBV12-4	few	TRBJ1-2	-	TGTGCCAGCAGCCTAACGAGGGACGGCGGCTACACCTTC	CASSLTRDGGYTF
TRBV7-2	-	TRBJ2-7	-	TGTGCCAGCAGCTTAGTAGCTAGCGCCTACGAGCAGTACTTC	CASSLVASAYEQYF
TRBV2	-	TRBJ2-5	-	TGTGCCAGCAGTGAATCTTCTCCCAAGGCCCAGTACTTC	CASSESSPKAQYF
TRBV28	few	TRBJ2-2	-	TGTGCCAGCAGTTTACACCACAGCCCCGGGGAGCTGTTTTTT	CASSLHHSPGELFF
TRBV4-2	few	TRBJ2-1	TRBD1	TGTGCCAGCAGCCAGGGTACAGGGGTGATGCGCAATGAGCAGTTCTTC	CASSQGTGVMRNEQFF
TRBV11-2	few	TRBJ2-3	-	TGTGCCAGCAAAACCGGGACCGACACAGATACGCAGTATTTT	CASKTGTDTDTQYF